This T cell receptor (beta chain) appears in the sequencing data of a study of CD8 T cell repertoires and HIV-1 epitope variants. Study at large: Autologous T cell-negative cells served as antigen-presenting cells in equal numbers. Whole-study results and caveats: Only beta chains were identified, marking proliferation to antigen, not function.

TCR beta CDR3 was sequenced at survey depth on immunoSEQ. Generated by immunoSEQ multiplex PCR, the TCRdb table keeps only in-frame clones and is missing some. The sample records approximately 4,900 clones, approximately 70% being singletons. This clone has only one observation. Its specificity is unknown. Trimming removed 0 bases from V and 5 bases from J; junction bases left unmatched: 0. CDR3 length: 14 residues. CDR1 and CDR2 (germline): SGHVS, FQNEAQ. This receptor was obtained from a male donor with HIV. What was sequenced was cultured CD8+ T cells derived from PBMCs. The chain combines TRBV7-8 with TRBJ2-3; 9 positions match TRBD2. The DNA for the CDR3 is TGTGCCAGCAGCTTAGCGACTAGCGGAGATACGCAGTATTTT. It translates to CASSLATSGDTQYF.